A single T cell receptor (beta chain) is shown here with its context. Its antigen remains unknown. This record comes from a study of radiotherapy plus CTLA-4 blockade in lung cancer. Study as a whole: Among all patients, roughly 17% showed objective responses, while roughly 31% had disease control.

Germline V CDR1 and CDR2: MNHEY, SVGAGI. CDR3 length: 13 residues. The germline V and J ends were trimmed by 0 bases and 5 bases, with 7 bases remaining between them. Sequencing used immunoSEQ multiplex PCR; TCRdb keeps in-frame clones, though not all of them. The table lists some 46,000 clones, 82% of them singletons. Study conclusions and caveats: In blood, early T cell clone dynamics reportedly predicted response best, together with interferon-beta. Radiotherapy plus ipilimumab was followed by expansion in blood of tumor-derived TCR clones.

This TCR was sampled from a human donor with non-small cell lung cancer who had stable disease on radiotherapy plus ipilimumab. The input for sequencing was peripheral blood, taken from a patient treated with radiotherapy plus ipilimumab. This sequence joins TRBV6-5 and TRBJ2-5; D may be TRBD2 (6 bases). The CDR3 sequence is CASSYSGRETQYF. The CDR3 nucleotides read TGTGCCAGCAGTTACTCGGGGAGGGAGACCCAGTACTTC.